Below are 9 T cell receptor beta chains sequenced from a single sample in a study of T cell responses to AZD1222 COVID-19 vaccine. Clones were read by immunoSEQ multiplex PCR, and TCRdb kept only the in-frame ones, dropping some. This table holds roughly 100,000 clones, 90% found once. Source: peripheral blood, taken on day 0 of AZD1222 vaccination. These receptors originate from an adult in good health.

The CDR3 protein is CSVGEGGEQYF. DNA of the CDR3: TGCAGCGTTGGGGAGGGGGGCGAGCAGTACTTC. The chain combines TRBV29-1 with TRBJ2-7; D may be TRBD2 (7 bases). Germline values: CDR1 SQVTM, CDR2 ANQGSEA. This CDR3 comprises 11 residues. V dropped 4 bases and J dropped 6 bases, with 10 bases sitting between them.

This chain uses TRBV19 with TRBJ1-3; D might be TRBD1 (5 bases). Germline CDR1 reads LNHDA; CDR2 reads SQIVND (reference sequence). The germline V and J ends were trimmed by 5 bases and 0 bases, with 11 bases remaining between them. This CDR3 region has 15 residues. The CDR3 loop is CASSATGHSGNTIYF. CDR3 DNA sequence: TGTGCCAGTAGTGCCACAGGACACTCTGGAAACACCATATATTTT.

The rearrangement joins TRBV24-1 to TRBJ1-2, with 9 positions matching TRBD1. This CDR3 is 15 amino acids long. Germline V gene sequence: CDR1 KGHDR, CDR2 SFDVKD. Trimming took 4 bases from V and 6 from J; bases not matched to a gene: 8. CDR3 in DNA: TGTGCCACCAGTGAAACCGGGACAGGGTCCCATGGCTACACCTTC. Translated, it gives CATSETGTGSHGYTF.

CDR3 sequence reads: CASAGGLSYNEQFF. The CDR3 DNA reads as TGTGCCAGCGCCGGCGGGCTCTCCTACAATGAGCAGTTCTTC. V and J are TRBV2 and TRBJ2-1; TRBD2 might be the D (5 bases). Germline V lookup: CDR1 SNHLY, CDR2 FYNNEI. Trimming removed 8 bases from V and 0 bases from J, with 11 bases in between. The CDR3 is made up of 14 amino acids.

The chain carries TRBV6-5 and TRBJ1-1; 9 nucleotides match TRBD1. J lost 5 bases, V lost 6 bases, and 4 bases had no gene match. CDR3 length: 13 residues. Looked up from germline, CDR1 is MNHEY and CDR2 is SVGAGI. The CDR3 DNA reads as TGTGCCAGCAGACAGGGGGCCAAGACTGAAGCTTTCTTT. Its translation: CASRQGAKTEAFF.

The table lists this clone with a count of one. This chain uses TRBV5-1 with TRBJ2-6; 12 bases line up with TRBD2. Trimming at V came to 4 bases and at J to 0 bases, leaving 2 bases not matched to a gene. Germline CDR1 is SGHRS and CDR2 is YFSETQ. This CDR3 is 17 amino acids long. Here the CDR3 DNA reads TGCGCCAGCAGCCCTAGCGGGGGGGGCTCTGGGGCCAACGTCCTGACTTTC. Protein: CASSPSGGGSGANVLTF.

This clone showed up just once. V is TRBV5-4 and J is TRBJ2-2; tentatively, D is TRBD1 (5 bases). This CDR3 has 14 amino acids. The V gene lost 3 bases and the J gene lost 6 bases, with 12 bases spanning the gap. Germline loops: CDR1 SGHNT, CDR2 YYREEE (reference sequence). The CDR3 spells CASSSQQVSGELFF. The CDR3 DNA reads as TGTGCCAGCAGCTCTCAACAGGTATCCGGGGAGCTGTTTTTT.

The CDR3 DNA reads TGTGCCAGTAGTATGACCGGCAGATTTAATGAAAAACTGTTTTTT. It specifies CASSMTGRFNEKLFF. This chain connects TRBV19 to TRBJ1-4; D remains unclear. Germline V gene sequence: CDR1 LNHDA, CDR2 SQIVND (reference sequence). The CDR3 runs to 15 residues. Deletions cut 3 bases from V and 4 bases from J, with 12 bases between. Combining the CDR3 with reference TRBV19 and TRBJ1-4 gives the whole variable domain DGGITQSPKYLFRKEGQNVTLSCEQNLNHDAMYWYRQDPGQGLRLIYYSQIVNDFQKGDIAEGYSVSREKKESFPLTVTSAQKNPTAFYLCASSMTGRFNEKLFFGSGTQLSVL.

This chain connects TRBV7-8 to TRBJ2-6; the match to TRBD1 covers 7 bases. The germline gives CDR1 SGHVS, CDR2 FQNEAQ. With V trimmed by 5 bases and J by 12 bases, 13 bases remained unmatched. CDR3 length: 15 amino acids. The CDR3 here is CASSRRQGGAGVLTF. In DNA form, the CDR3 reads TGTGCCAGCAGCCGACGACAGGGTGGGGCCGGCGTCCTGACTTTC.